Sequencing of this TCR beta chain was carried out in a study of T cell repertoires in cytomegalovirus infection. Whole-study context: Public TCR beta signatures provided an indication of both CMV infection and a matching HLA type. Findings of the study overall: HLA-C-restricted, CMV-specific TCR beta clonotypes were dominant ex vivo. Public TCR beta family frequency separated CMV-and-HLA carriers, including in an independent cohort.

The CDR3 runs 16 residues. From germline, CDR1 is MGHRA and CDR2 YSYEKL. With V trimmed by 0 bases and J by 8 bases, 7 bases remained unmatched. Each CDR3 protein is one row after TCRdb ran MiXCR on the reads. The profile shows almost 550,000 distinct CDR3 sequences, more than 15% of them singletons. Many counts were recorded for this clonotype. Its antigen is still unknown. Specimen: CD8+ T cells from PBMCs. This TCR was sampled from a human donor in good health (CMV status not recorded). Some clones in this sample may be carry-over from other donors' samples. The chain recombines TRBV4-1 with TRBJ2-1; 10 nucleotides line up with TRBD2. CDR3 amino acids: CASSQDSGRAGDEQFF. The CDR3 bases are TGCGCCAGCAGCCAAGACAGCGGGAGGGCCGGAGATGAGCAGTTCTTC.